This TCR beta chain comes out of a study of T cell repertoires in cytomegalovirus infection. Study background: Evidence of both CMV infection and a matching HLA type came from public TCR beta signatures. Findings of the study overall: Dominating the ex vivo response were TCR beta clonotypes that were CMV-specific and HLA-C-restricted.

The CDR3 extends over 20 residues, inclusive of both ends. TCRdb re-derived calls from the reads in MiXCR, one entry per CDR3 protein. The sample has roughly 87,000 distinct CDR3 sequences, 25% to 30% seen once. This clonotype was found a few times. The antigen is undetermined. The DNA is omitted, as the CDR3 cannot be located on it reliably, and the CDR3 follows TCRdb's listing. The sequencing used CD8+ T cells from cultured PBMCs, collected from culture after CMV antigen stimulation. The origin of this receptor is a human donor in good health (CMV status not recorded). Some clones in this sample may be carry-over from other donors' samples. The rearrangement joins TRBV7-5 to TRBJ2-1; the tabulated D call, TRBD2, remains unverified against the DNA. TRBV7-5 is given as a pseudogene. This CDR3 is CISVPEDSGGTSRSYNEQFF.